This T cell receptor beta chain was recorded in a study of T cells after yellow fever vaccination. Whole-study findings and limits: Most primary-vaccination clones reappeared after the booster (just under 98% CD4, about 87% CD8).

On this clonotype: No antigen is known for it.

TCRdb passed the 5' RACE reads through MiXCR, listing each CDR3 protein once. The table includes roughly 300,000 distinct CDR3 sequences, approximately 8% detected once. This CDR3 has 15 amino acids. CDR1 and CDR2 (germline): SGHRS, YFSETQ. Losses at the gene ends were 4 bases for V and 3 bases for J; bases not matched to a gene: 8. The receptor comes from a man younger than 30 who received the YFV17D yellow fever vaccine. The sample consisted of PBMCs, taken roughly 47 days after the first yellow fever vaccination. The V and J genes are TRBV5-1 and TRBJ1-2; 8 bases line up with TRBD1. The CDR3, as DNA: TGCGCCAGCAGCCGACAGGGGAACGGTGACTATGGCTACACCTTC. It is translated as CASSRQGNGDYGYTF.